Presented here are 9 T cell receptor beta chains from one specimen sequenced in a study of blood T cell repertoires in COVID-19. Sequencing used immunoSEQ multiplex PCR; TCRdb keeps in-frame clones, though not all of them. The table lists 100,000 to 130,000 clones, under 85% of them singletons. The material sequenced was peripheral blood. The receptors originated from an older woman with acute or convalescent COVID-19.

The V call is TRBV19, the J call TRBJ1-2; 10 nucleotides line up with TRBD1. The V and J ends lost 1 base and 3 bases, in that order; junction bases with no gene match: 11. The CDR3 runs 18 residues. Germline values: CDR1 LNHDA, CDR2 SQIVND (reference sequence). The DNA of the CDR3 is TGTGCCAGTAGTATAGTATTGTTTCGGGACAGGGGACACTATGGCTACACCTTC. It yields the protein CASSIVLFRDRGHYGYTF.

In its sample, this clone was seen a few times. This rearrangement joins TRBV7-9 to TRBJ2-1; 7 nucleotides match TRBD2. CDR3 length equals 11 residues. Germline V CDR1 and CDR2: SEHNR, FQNEAQ (reference sequence). The CDR3 spells CGGSSYNEQFF. The CDR3, as DNA: TGTGGCGGGAGCTCCTACAATGAGCAGTTCTTC.

This clone appeared a few times. The V call is TRBV5-1, the J call TRBJ1-1; TRBD1 matches at 7 bases. V was clipped by 3 bases and J by 4 bases; unmatched bases: 6. The CDR3 extends over 14 amino acids. Germline values: CDR1 SGHRS, CDR2 YFSETQ. The CDR3 nucleotides read TGCGCCAGCAGCTGGAGGGGGCTGGGCACTGAAGCTTTCTTT. It specifies CASSWRGLGTEAFF.

This clone was counted once. The chain links TRBV5-1 to TRBJ2-5; 10 bases fit TRBD2. The CDR3 loop spans 19 amino acids. Per germline, CDR1 SGHRS and CDR2 YFSETQ. V was clipped by 0 bases and J by 5 bases; unmatched bases: 16. CDR3 protein: CASSLGSLTSGTTGETQYF. For the CDR3, the DNA is TGCGCCAGCAGCTTGGGGTCCCTAACTAGCGGGACCACAGGGGAGACCCAGTACTTC.

V is TRBV10-3 and J is TRBJ2-7; D might be TRBD2 (6 bases). The CDR3 consists of 13 residues. V lost 4 bases and J 3 bases, leaving 10 bases between the germline ends. Germline-derived CDR1 and CDR2 are ENHRY and SYGVKD. The CDR3 nucleotides are TGTGCCATCAGTGCGGCCGGGAGCTACGAGCAGTACTTC. Translated: CAISAAGSYEQYF.

This sequence joins TRBV7-9 and TRBJ1-3; D is perhaps TRBD1 (5 bases). The CDR3 loop spans 15 amino acids. Trimming stripped 5 bases from V and 4 bases from J, with 15 bases between. Germline CDR1 and CDR2: SEHNR and FQNEAQ (reference sequence). CDR3 amino acids: CASSADRGFGNTIYF. CDR3 bases: TGTGCCAGCAGCGCAGATAGGGGTTTCGGAAACACCATATATTTT.

The V and J genes are TRBV7-9 and TRBJ1-5; D call uncertain. Trimming cost V 0 bases and J 2 bases, with 20 bases left between them. There are 19 residues in the CDR3. Germline lookup yields CDR1 SEHNR and CDR2 FQNEAQ (reference sequence). The chain's CDR3 is CASSLALGDYGSGNQPQHF. The CDR3 DNA follows: TGTGCCAGCAGCTTAGCGCTAGGAGATTACGGTTCTGGCAATCAGCCCCAGCATTTT.

V and J are TRBV28 and TRBJ1-6; D may be TRBD1 (5 bases). V lost 5 bases to trimming and J lost 7 bases, with 15 bases between them. The CDR3 runs 15 residues. Per the germline V gene, CDR1 is MDHEN and CDR2 is SYDVKM. CDR3 amino acids: CASSPIRGRNSPLHF. DNA of the CDR3: TGTGCCAGCAGTCCCATAAGGGGTCGAAATTCACCCCTCCACTTT.

The gene calls are TRBV6-2 or TRBV6-3 and TRBJ2-7; the D gene is possibly TRBD2 (7 bases). V was trimmed by 2 bases and J by 6 bases, leaving 14 bases between them. Germline values: CDR1 MNHEY, CDR2 SVGEGT. The CDR3 extends over 14 amino acids. This CDR3 is CASSYRGAGVEQYF. As DNA, the CDR3 is TGTGCCAGCAGTTACCGGGGGGCGGGTGTCGAGCAGTACTTC.